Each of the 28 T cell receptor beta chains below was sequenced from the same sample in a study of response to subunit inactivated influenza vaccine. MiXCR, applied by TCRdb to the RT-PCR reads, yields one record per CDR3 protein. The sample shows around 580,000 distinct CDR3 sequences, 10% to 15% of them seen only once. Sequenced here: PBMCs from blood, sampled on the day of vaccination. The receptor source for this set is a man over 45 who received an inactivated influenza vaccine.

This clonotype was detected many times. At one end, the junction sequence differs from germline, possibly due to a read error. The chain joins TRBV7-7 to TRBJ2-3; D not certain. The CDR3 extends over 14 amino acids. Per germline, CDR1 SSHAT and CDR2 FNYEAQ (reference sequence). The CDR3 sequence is CASSLSRNTDTQYF. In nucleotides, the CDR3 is TGTGCTAGCAGCTTATCCCGAAACACAGATACGCAGTATTTT.

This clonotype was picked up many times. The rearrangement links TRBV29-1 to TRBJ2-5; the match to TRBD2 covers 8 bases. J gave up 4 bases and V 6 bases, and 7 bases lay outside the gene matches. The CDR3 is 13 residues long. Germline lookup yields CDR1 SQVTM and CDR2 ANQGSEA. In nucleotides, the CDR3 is TGCAGCGTGCCAAGCCGGGGGGGAGAGACCCAGTACTTC. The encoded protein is CSVPSRGGETQYF.

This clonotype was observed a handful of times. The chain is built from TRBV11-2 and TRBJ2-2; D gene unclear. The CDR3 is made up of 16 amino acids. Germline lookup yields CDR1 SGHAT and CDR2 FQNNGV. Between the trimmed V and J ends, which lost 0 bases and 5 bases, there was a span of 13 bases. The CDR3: CASSLESLPRTGELFF. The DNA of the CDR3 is TGTGCCAGCAGCTTAGAGAGCCTCCCGAGAACCGGGGAGCTGTTTTTT. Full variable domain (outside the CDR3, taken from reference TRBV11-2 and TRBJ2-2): EAGVAQSPRYKIIEKRQSVAFWCNPISGHATLYWYQQILGQGPKLLIQFQNNGVVDDSQLPKDRFSAERLKGVDSTLKIQPAKLEDSAVYLCASSLESLPRTGELFFGEGSRLTVL.

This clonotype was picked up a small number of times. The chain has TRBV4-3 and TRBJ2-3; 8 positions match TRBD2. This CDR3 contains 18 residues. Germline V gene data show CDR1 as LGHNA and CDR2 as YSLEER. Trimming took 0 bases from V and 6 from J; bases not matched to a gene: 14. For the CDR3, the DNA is TGCGCCAGCAGCCAAGATCTCACAGGACTAGCTGACGGTGATACGCAGTATTTT. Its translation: CASSQDLTGLADGDTQYF.

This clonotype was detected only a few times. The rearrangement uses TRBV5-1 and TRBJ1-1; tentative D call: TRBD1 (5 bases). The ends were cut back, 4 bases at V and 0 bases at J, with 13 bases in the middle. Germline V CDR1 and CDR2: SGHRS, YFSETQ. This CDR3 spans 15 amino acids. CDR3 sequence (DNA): TGCGCCAGCAGCCAGGGCTTACGGATGAACACTGAAGCTTTCTTT. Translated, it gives CASSQGLRMNTEAFF.

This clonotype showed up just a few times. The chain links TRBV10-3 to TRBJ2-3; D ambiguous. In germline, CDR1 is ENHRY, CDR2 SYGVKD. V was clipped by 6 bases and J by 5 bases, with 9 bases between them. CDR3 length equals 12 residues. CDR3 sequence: CAISPKLDTQYF. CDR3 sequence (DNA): TGTGCCATCAGCCCCAAATTAGATACGCAGTATTTT.

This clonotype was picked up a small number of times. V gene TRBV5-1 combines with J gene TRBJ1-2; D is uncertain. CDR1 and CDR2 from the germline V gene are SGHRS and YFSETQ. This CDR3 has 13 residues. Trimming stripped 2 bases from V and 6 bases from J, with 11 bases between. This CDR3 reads CASSFDISNGYTF. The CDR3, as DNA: TGCGCCAGCAGCTTTGACATTTCGAATGGCTACACCTTC.

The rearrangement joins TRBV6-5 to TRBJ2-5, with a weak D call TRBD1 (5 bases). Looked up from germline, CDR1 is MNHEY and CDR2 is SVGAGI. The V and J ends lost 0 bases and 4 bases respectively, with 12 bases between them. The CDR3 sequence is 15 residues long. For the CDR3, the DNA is TGTGCCAGCAGTTACTCGTTCAGGGTCGGAGAGACCCAGTACTTC. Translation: CASSYSFRVGETQYF.

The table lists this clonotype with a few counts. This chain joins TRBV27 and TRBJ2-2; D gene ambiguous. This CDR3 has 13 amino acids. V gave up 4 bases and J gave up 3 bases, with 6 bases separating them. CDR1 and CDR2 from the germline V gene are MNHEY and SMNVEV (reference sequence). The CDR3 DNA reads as TGTGCCAGCAGTTCCTCGCACACCGGGGAGCTGTTTTTT. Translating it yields CASSSSHTGELFF.

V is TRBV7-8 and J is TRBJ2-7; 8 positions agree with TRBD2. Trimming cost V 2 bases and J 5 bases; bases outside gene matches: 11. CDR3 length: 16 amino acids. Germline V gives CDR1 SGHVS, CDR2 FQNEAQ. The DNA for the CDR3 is TGTGCCAGCAGCTTACTGGGCGGGAGGCTCCAACACGAGCAGTACTTC. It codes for CASSLLGGRLQHEQYF.

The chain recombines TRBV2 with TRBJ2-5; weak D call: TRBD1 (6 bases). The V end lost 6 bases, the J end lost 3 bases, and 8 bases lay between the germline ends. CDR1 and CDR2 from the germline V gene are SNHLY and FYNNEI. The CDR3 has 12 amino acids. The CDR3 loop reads CASRNREETQYF. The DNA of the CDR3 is TGTGCCAGCAGAAACAGGGAAGAGACCCAGTACTTC.

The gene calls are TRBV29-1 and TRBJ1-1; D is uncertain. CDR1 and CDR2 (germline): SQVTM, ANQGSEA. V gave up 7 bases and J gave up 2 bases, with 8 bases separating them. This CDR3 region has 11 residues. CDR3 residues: CSGTKNTEAFF. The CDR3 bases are TGCAGCGGTACAAAAAACACTGAAGCTTTCTTT.

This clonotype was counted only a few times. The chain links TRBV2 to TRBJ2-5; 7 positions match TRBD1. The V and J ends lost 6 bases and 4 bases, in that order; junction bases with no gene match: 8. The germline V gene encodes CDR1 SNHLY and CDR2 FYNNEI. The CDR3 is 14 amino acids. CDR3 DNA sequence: TGTGCCAGCAGGAGCCGACAGGGTACAGAGACCCAGTACTTC. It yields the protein CASRSRQGTETQYF.

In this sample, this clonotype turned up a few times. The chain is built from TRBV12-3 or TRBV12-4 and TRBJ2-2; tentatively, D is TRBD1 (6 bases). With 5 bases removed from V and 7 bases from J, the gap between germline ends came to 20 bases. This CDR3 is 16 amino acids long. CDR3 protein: CASSPGRAGVSGELFF. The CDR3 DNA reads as TGTGCCAGCAGTCCGGGACGGGCAGGGGTAAGCGGGGAGCTGTTTTTT.

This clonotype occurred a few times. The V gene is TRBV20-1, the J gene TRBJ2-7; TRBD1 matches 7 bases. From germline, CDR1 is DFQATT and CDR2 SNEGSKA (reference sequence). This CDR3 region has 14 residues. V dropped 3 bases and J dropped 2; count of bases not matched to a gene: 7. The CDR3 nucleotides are TGCAGTGCTAGTCGACAGGGCCTAACCTACGAGCAGTACTTC. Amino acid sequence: CSASRQGLTYEQYF.

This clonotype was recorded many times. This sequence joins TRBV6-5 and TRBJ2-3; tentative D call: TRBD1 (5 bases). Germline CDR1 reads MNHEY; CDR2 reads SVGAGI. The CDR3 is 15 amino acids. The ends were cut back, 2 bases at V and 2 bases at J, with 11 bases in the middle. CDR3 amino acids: CASSYGQGTTDTQYF. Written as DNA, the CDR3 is TGTGCCAGCAGTTACGGTCAGGGAACCACAGATACGCAGTATTTT.

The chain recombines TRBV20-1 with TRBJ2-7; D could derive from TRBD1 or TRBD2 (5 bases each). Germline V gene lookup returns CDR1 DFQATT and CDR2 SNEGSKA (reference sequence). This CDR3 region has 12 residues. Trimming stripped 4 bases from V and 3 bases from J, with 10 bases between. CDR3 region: CSATRDRYEQYF. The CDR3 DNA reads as TGCAGTGCTACTCGGGACCGCTACGAGCAGTACTTC.

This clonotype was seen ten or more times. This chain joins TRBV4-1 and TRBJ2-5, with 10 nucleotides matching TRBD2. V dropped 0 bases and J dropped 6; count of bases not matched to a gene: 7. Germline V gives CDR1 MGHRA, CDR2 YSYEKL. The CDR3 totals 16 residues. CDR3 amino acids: CASSQEERGGWKTQYF. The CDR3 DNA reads TGCGCCAGCAGCCAAGAGGAGCGGGGGGGCTGGAAGACCCAGTACTTC.

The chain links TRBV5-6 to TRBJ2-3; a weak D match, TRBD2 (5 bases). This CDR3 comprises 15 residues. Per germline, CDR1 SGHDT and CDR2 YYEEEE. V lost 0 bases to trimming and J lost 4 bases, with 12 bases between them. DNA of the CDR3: TGTGCCAGCAGCTTGGGCCTAGCCCGCGCAGATACGCAGTATTTT. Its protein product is CASSLGLARADTQYF.

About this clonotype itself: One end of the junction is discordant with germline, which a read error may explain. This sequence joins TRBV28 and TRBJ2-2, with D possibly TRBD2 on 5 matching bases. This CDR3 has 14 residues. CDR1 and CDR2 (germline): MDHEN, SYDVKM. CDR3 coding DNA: TGTGCCAGCAGTTTAGCTCAGTCCACCGGGGAGCTGTATTTT. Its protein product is CASSLAQSTGELYF.

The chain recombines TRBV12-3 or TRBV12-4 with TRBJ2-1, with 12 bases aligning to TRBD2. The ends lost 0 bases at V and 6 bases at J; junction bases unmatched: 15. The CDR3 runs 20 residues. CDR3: CASSLAAWGLAGSVGNEQFF. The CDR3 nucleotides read TGTGCCAGCAGTTTAGCTGCTTGGGGACTAGCGGGTTCGGTGGGCAATGAGCAGTTCTTC.

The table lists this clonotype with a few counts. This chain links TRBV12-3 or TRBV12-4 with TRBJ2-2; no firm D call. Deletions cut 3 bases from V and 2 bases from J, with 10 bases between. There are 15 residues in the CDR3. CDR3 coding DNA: TGTGCCAGCAGTTTGGGAATAAAAAACACCGGGGAGCTGTTTTTT. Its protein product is CASSLGIKNTGELFF.

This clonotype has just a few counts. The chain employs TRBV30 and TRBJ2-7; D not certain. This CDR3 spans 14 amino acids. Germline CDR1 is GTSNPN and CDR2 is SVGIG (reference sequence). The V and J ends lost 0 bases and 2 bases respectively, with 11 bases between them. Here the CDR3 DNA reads TGTGCCTGGAGTGTACCGGTTAGTGCCTACGAGCAGTACTTC. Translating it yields CAWSVPVSAYEQYF.

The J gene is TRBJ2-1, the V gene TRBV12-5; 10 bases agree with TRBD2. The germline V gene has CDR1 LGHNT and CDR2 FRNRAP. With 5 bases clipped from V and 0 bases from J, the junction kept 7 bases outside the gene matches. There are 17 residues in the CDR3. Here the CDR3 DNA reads TGTGCTAGTGGTGGACTAGCGGAACTGCGCTCCTACAATGAGCAGTTCTTC. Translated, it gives CASGGLAELRSYNEQFF.

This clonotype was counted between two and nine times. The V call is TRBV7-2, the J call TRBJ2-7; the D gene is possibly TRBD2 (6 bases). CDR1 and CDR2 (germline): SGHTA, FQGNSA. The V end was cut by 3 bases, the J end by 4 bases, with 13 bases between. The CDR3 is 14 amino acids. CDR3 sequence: CASSFLGRLYEQYF. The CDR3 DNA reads TGTGCCAGCAGCTTTCTAGGGAGGCTTTACGAGCAGTACTTC.

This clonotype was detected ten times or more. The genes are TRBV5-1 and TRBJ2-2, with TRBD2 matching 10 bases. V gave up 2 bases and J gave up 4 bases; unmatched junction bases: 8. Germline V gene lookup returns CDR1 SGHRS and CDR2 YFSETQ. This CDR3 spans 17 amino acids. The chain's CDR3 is CASSFILAGSFTGELFF. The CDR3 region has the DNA TGCGCCAGCAGCTTCATACTAGCGGGATCATTCACCGGGGAGCTGTTTTTT. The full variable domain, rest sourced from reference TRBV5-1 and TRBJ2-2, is KAGVTQTPRYLIKTRGQQVTLSCSPISGHRSVSWYQQTPGQGLQFLFEYFSETQRNKGNFPGRFSGRQFSNSRSEMNVSTLELGDSALYLCASSFILAGSFTGELFFGEGSRLTVL.

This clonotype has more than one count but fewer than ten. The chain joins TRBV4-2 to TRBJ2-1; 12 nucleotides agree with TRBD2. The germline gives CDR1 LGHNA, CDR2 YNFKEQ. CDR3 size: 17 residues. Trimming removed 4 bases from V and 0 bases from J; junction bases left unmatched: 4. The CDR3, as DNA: TGTGCCAGCAGCCCTAGCGGGGGGGCCTACTCCTACAATGAGCAGTTCTTC. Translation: CASSPSGGAYSYNEQFF.

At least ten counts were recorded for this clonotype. The DNA for the CDR3 is TGTGCCAGCAGCTTAGCTAGGGATGAGCAGTTCTTC. Protein sequence: CASSLARDEQFF. The chain combines TRBV7-2 with TRBJ2-1; D unclear. V lost 0 bases, J lost 8 bases, and 5 bases lay in between. The CDR3 runs to 12 residues. The germline V gene encodes CDR1 SGHTA and CDR2 FQGNSA.